This T cell receptor beta chain emerged from a study of cytomegalovirus exposure and HLA in healthy donors. Trimming stripped 3 bases from V and 7 bases from J, with 10 bases between. CDR1 LGHNA and CDR2 YNFKEQ come from the germline V gene. The CDR3 is 13 amino acids. In the case of this clone: What it recognizes is unknown.

Notes on the study in general: It was reportedly the case that the classifier diagnosed cytomegalovirus status with high specificity and sensitivity. Being productive about 87% or about 30% of the time was typical of most TCR beta V segments in an earlier analysis.

The PCR was carried out with 60 Vbeta primers and 13 Jbeta primers. Here immunoSEQ multiplex PCR was the method, and the copy in TCRdb shows in-frame clones only, minus some. The repertoire has 150,000 to 170,000 clones, over 75% of them found once; the top ten carry approximately 5.6%. Sample: PBMCs. The sequence was obtained from a woman aged 35 to 49 in good health and CMV-seropositive. The chain has TRBV4-2 and TRBJ1-5; no clear D. Here the CDR3 reads CASSQGERQPQHF. The CDR3, as DNA: TGTGCCAGCAGCCAGGGCGAGCGGCAGCCCCAGCATTTT.